This entry lists 27 T cell receptor beta chains sequenced from one sample in a study of identical twins. A single record per CDR3 protein comes from TCRdb applying MiXCR to the 5' RACE reads. This sample yields 500,000 to 600,000 distinct CDR3 sequences, of which 22% are seen a single time; about 0.99% belongs to the top ten. In addition, the sample was reused for a study of T cells expressing NK-cell markers.

Sequenced material: CD4+ T cells sorted from blood. These receptor sequences come from a woman under 30 in good health.

This clonotype was seen only a few times. The genes are TRBV6-1 and TRBJ1-1, with D hard to call. The CDR3 has 14 amino acids. Trimming took off 6 bases at V and 0 bases at J, with 11 bases between the two ends. Germline CDR1 is MNHNS and CDR2 is SASEGT. The CDR3 nucleotides are TGTGCCAGCAGAACAAACCCCATGAACACTGAAGCTTTCTTT. This encodes CASRTNPMNTEAFF.

The chain combines TRBV18 with TRBJ1-1; D gene unclear. The V and J ends lost 2 bases and 2 bases respectively, with 12 bases between them. The CDR3 sequence is 15 residues long. The V gene's germline CDR1 is KGHSH and CDR2 LQKENI. The CDR3 region is CASSPTSRQNTEAFF. Written as DNA, the CDR3 is TGTGCCAGCTCACCAACGTCTAGGCAAAACACTGAAGCTTTCTTT.

The CDR3 is CASSQEGTSGRAGELFF. The CDR3 coding sequence is TGCGCCAGCAGCCAAGAAGGGACTAGCGGGAGGGCCGGGGAGCTGTTTTTT. This chain joins TRBV4-3 and TRBJ2-2; TRBD2 agrees at 16 bases. Per germline, CDR1 LGHNA and CDR2 YSLEER. The CDR3 has 17 amino acids. V trimming: 0 bases; J trimming: 6 bases; junction bases outside the gene matches: 1.

In its sample, this clonotype was seen many times. The chain uses TRBV20-1 and TRBJ2-1, with a weak D call TRBD2 (5 bases). Germline values: CDR1 DFQATT, CDR2 SNEGSKA (reference sequence). V lost 6 bases to trimming and J lost 3 bases, with 15 bases between them. The CDR3 loop spans 14 amino acids. The CDR3 DNA sequence: TGCAGTGCCGTTCCGGGGAACATCTACAATGAGCAGTTCTTC. As protein: CSAVPGNIYNEQFF.

The V gene is TRBV4-3, the J gene TRBJ2-2, with 9 bases identical to TRBD1. The V gene end was trimmed by 0 bases and the J gene end by 5 bases; junction bases not matched to a gene: 7. In germline, CDR1 is LGHNA, CDR2 YSLEER. The CDR3 contains 17 residues. For the CDR3, the DNA is TGCGCCAGCAGCCAAGATCCTGGGACAGGGACGACCGGGGAGCTGTTTTTT. It translates to CASSQDPGTGTTGELFF.

This clonotype occurred a few times. The rearrangement joins TRBV5-1 to TRBJ2-7; 10 bases agree with TRBD1. The V segment lost 4 bases and the J segment 6 bases; nucleotides outside the gene matches: 4. There are 13 residues in the CDR3. Germline V lookup: CDR1 SGHRS, CDR2 YFSETQ. CDR3 in amino acids: CASSGTGEGEQYF. The DNA for the CDR3 is TGCGCCAGCAGCGGGACAGGGGAAGGCGAGCAGTACTTC. Full variable domain (outside the CDR3, taken from reference TRBV5-1 and TRBJ2-7): KAGVTQTPRYLIKTRGQQVTLSCSPISGHRSVSWYQQTPGQGLQFLFEYFSETQRNKGNFPGRFSGRQFSNSRSEMNVSTLELGDSALYLCASSGTGEGEQYFGPGTRLTVT.

In this sample, this clonotype turned up many times. V usage is TRBV5-1 and J usage is TRBJ2-7; maybe TRBD1 (6 bases). Germline V gene sequence: CDR1 SGHRS, CDR2 YFSETQ. Trimming removed 0 bases at V and 0 bases at J, with 10 bases between. This CDR3 has 15 amino acids. This CDR3 is CASSLEQGRSYEQYF. The CDR3 region has the DNA TGCGCCAGCAGCTTGGAACAGGGCCGCTCCTACGAGCAGTACTTC.

This clonotype was picked up one time. The genes are TRBV5-6 and TRBJ2-3; 10 bases fit TRBD1. V shed 5 bases, J shed 2 bases, and the junction held 14 bases outside the gene matches. This CDR3 is 18 amino acids long. Germline V gene sequence: CDR1 SGHDT, CDR2 YYEEEE. CDR3 sequence: CASRPGTGVRPYTDTQYF. The CDR3, as DNA: TGTGCCAGCAGACCCGGGACAGGGGTCCGGCCTTACACAGATACGCAGTATTTT.

J is TRBJ2-7 and V is TRBV18, with TRBD2 matching over 7 bases. In germline, CDR1 is KGHSH, CDR2 LQKENI. The CDR3 has 16 residues. The ends lost 4 bases at V and 0 bases at J; junction bases unmatched: 9. The chain's CDR3 is CASSQRSAGSSYEQYF. DNA for the CDR3: TGTGCCAGCTCACAAAGATCAGCGGGGAGCTCCTACGAGCAGTACTTC.

The chain couples TRBV20-1 to TRBJ2-2, with D tentatively TRBD1 (5 bases). V was cut by 3 bases and J by 6 bases, with 8 bases left in between. Germline V gene data show CDR1 as DFQATT and CDR2 as SNEGSKA (reference sequence). The CDR3 loop spans 12 amino acids. CDR3: CSASQGAGELFF. The CDR3, as DNA: TGCAGTGCTAGTCAGGGCGCCGGGGAGCTGTTTTTT.

The rearrangement joins TRBV5-4 to TRBJ2-6; D possibly corresponds to TRBD1 (6 bases). This CDR3 region has 17 residues. CDR1 and CDR2 from the germline V gene are SGHNT and YYREEE (reference sequence). V was cut by 2 bases and J by 0 bases, with 12 bases left in between. This CDR3 is CASSLSKGDSGANVLTF. The CDR3 DNA follows: TGTGCCAGCAGCTTATCAAAGGGGGACTCTGGGGCCAACGTCCTGACTTTC.

The chain has TRBV4-3 and TRBJ2-2; TRBD2 matches at 9 bases. The CDR3 loop spans 15 amino acids. The germline V gene encodes CDR1 LGHNA and CDR2 YSLEER. Trimming removed 3 bases from V and 13 bases from J; junction bases left unmatched: 12. The CDR3, as DNA: TGCGCCAGCAGCCAGTCGAGGGGGCGGGAGGGCCGGCTGTTTTTT. Encoded protein: CASSQSRGREGRLFF.

This clonotype was recorded a few times. The chain employs TRBV20-1 and TRBJ2-5; no clear D. The CDR3 is made up of 12 amino acids. V was shortened by 3 bases and J by 5 bases, with 10 bases between the two germline ends. Germline assignment: CDR1 DFQATT and CDR2 SNEGSKA (reference sequence). The CDR3 DNA is TGCAGTGCTAGGAACAAGATCGAGACCCAGTACTTC. Protein: CSARNKIETQYF.

The chain's CDR3 is CASSQGLAGAYTQYF. CDR3 coding DNA: TGTGCCAGCAGCCAGGGACTAGCGGGGGCCTATACGCAGTATTTT. The rearrangement joins TRBV5-6 to TRBJ2-3; 14 positions agree with TRBD2. CDR1 and CDR2 from the germline V gene are SGHDT and YYEEEE. J gave up 7 bases and V 4 bases, and 5 bases lay outside the gene matches. This CDR3 contains 15 residues. Full variable domain (rest looked up from reference TRBV5-6 and TRBJ2-3): DAGVTQSPTHLIKTRGQQVTLRCSPKSGHDTVSWYQQALGQGPQFIFQYYEEEERQRGNFPDRFSGHQFPNYSSELNVNALLLGDSALYLCASSQGLAGAYTQYFGPGTRLTVL.

The rearrangement joins TRBV5-1 to TRBJ2-2; D remains ambiguous. The CDR3 consists of 17 residues. CDR1 and CDR2 from the germline V gene are SGHRS and YFSETQ. Deletions cut 5 bases from V and 0 bases from J, with 17 bases between. The CDR3 here is CASRDPRGRPNTGELFF. DNA for the CDR3: TGCGCCAGCAGGGACCCCCGTGGGCGCCCGAACACCGGGGAGCTGTTTTTT.

The gene calls are TRBV7-9 and TRBJ2-3, with D unresolved. Trimming left V 1 base short and J 14 bases short, with 16 bases between. CDR1 SEHNR and CDR2 FQNEAQ come from the germline V gene (reference sequence). The CDR3 contains 13 residues. CDR3 DNA sequence: TGTGCCAGCAGCTTAGACTCTGGCGCCAGTCCGTATTTT. Translation gives CASSLDSGASPYF.

This clonotype has a handful of counts. The gene calls are TRBV20-1 and TRBJ2-7; D remains unclear. The CDR3 runs 11 residues. CDR1 and CDR2 from the germline V gene are DFQATT and SNEGSKA (reference sequence). The V end lost 1 base, the J end lost 6 bases, and 7 bases lay between the germline ends. The CDR3 coding sequence is TGCAGTGCTAGAGTGGCCCGCGAGCAGTACTTC. Translated: CSARVAREQYF.

The J gene is TRBJ1-1, the V gene TRBV29-1; D not resolved. The V gene lost 5 bases and the J gene lost 0 bases, with 13 bases spanning the gap. This CDR3 spans 14 amino acids. Germline CDR1 reads SQVTM; CDR2 reads ANQGSEA. Here the CDR3 DNA reads TGCAGCGTTTCGGTAAGGCGGTTGAACACTGAAGCTTTCTTT. This encodes CSVSVRRLNTEAFF. The variable domain in full, completed from reference TRBV29-1 and TRBJ1-1, reads SAVISQKPSRDICQRGTSLTIQCQVDSQVTMMFWYRQQPGQSLTLIATANQGSEATYESGFVIDKFPISRPNLTFSTLTVSNMSPEDSSIYLCSVSVRRLNTEAFFGQGTRLTVV.

The rearrangement links TRBV29-1 to TRBJ2-5; 12 bases agree with TRBD2. The CDR3 loop spans 18 amino acids. J was trimmed by 5 bases and V by 8 bases; bases with no gene match: 21. Germline V gene data show CDR1 as SQVTM and CDR2 as ANQGSEA. In DNA, the CDR3 is TGCAGCCCGATGCGACTAGCGGGGGCCTTGACGTCTCTGGAGACCCAGTACTTC. Amino acid sequence: CSPMRLAGALTSLETQYF. The complete variable domain, with remaining parts taken from reference TRBV29-1 and TRBJ2-5, reads SAVISQKPSRDICQRGTSLTIQCQVDSQVTMMFWYRQQPGQSLTLIATANQGSEATYESGFVIDKFPISRPNLTFSTLTVSNMSPEDSSIYLCSPMRLAGALTSLETQYFGPGTRLLVL.

The V call is TRBV2, the J call TRBJ1-1, with TRBD1 as a possible D gene (6 bases). The germline V gene has CDR1 SNHLY and CDR2 FYNNEI. Trimming removed 9 bases from V and 1 base from J, with 12 bases in between. The CDR3 is made up of 13 amino acids. CDR3 protein: CASSGHPNTEAFF. CDR3 DNA: TGTGCCAGTTCGGGACACCCGAACACTGAAGCTTTCTTT.

The V gene is TRBV12-3 or TRBV12-4, the J gene TRBJ1-1; D possibly corresponds to TRBD1 (5 bases). Trimming took 5 bases from V and 3 from J, leaving 16 bases between them. This CDR3 contains 15 residues. The CDR3 nucleotides read TGTGCCAGCAGTGGGGGGTGGGGGAGGTACACTGAAGCTTTCTTT. Its protein is CASSGGWGRYTEAFF.

This clonotype occurred a few times. The V gene is TRBV30, the J gene TRBJ2-1; 11 positions match TRBD2. The trim removed 5 bases at V and 4 bases at J, leaving 7 bases unmatched. Germline CDR1 GTSNPN, CDR2 SVGIG (reference sequence). CDR3 length equals 15 residues. CDR3 in amino acids: CAWAKGLAEYNEQFF. The CDR3 DNA is TGTGCCTGGGCCAAGGGACTAGCGGAGTACAATGAGCAGTTCTTC.

This clonotype was detected a few times. This rearrangement joins TRBV7-3 to TRBJ1-1; tentative D call: TRBD1 (6 bases). The V and J ends lost 5 bases and 4 bases respectively, with 17 bases between them. CDR1 is SGHTA and CDR2 is FQGTGA in the germline V gene. The CDR3 is 15 residues long. The CDR3, as DNA: TGTGCCAGCAGCCATCTAGGGGGGCAGGGCACTGAAGCTTTCTTT. It encodes CASSHLGGQGTEAFF.

This chain uses TRBV7-9 with TRBJ2-1, with 11 bases that match TRBD2. Germline CDR1 reads SEHNR; CDR2 reads FQNEAQ (reference sequence). This CDR3 region has 16 residues. The V gene end was trimmed by 5 bases and the J gene end by 5 bases; junction bases not matched to a gene: 8. DNA for the CDR3: TGTGCCAGCAGCCGTAATAGCGGGAGGGATAACAATGAGCAGTTCTTC. It translates to CASSRNSGRDNNEQFF.

V gene TRBV2 combines with J gene TRBJ2-7, with 7 bases matching TRBD1. The CDR3 extends over 11 amino acids. CDR1 is SNHLY, CDR2 FYNNEI, per germline. With V trimmed by 6 bases and J by 10 bases, 6 bases remained unmatched. The CDR3 sequence is CASSSDRAQYF. The CDR3 DNA follows: TGTGCCAGCAGCTCCGACAGGGCCCAGTACTTC.

The chain joins TRBV15 to TRBJ2-5; D unresolved. Germline V CDR1 and CDR2: LNHNV, YYDKDF (reference sequence). V lost 2 bases to trimming and J lost 2 bases, with 6 bases between them. CDR3 length equals 13 residues. CDR3 in amino acids: CATSRTQQETQYF. The CDR3, as DNA: TGTGCCACCAGCAGAACCCAGCAAGAGACCCAGTACTTC.

The chain recombines TRBV30 with TRBJ2-3; D possibly corresponds to TRBD1 (6 bases). Trimming left V 1 base short and J 2 bases short, with 10 bases between. Germline assignment: CDR1 GTSNPN and CDR2 SVGIG (reference sequence). The CDR3 runs 14 residues. CDR3 residues: CAWSEGQITDTQYF. The CDR3 DNA is TGTGCCTGGAGTGAGGGACAAATCACAGATACGCAGTATTTT. Combining the CDR3 with reference TRBV30 and TRBJ2-3 gives the whole variable domain SQTIHQWPATLVQPVGSPLSLECTVEGTSNPNLYWYRQAAGRGLQLLFYSVGIGQISSEVPQNLSASRPQDRQFILSSKKLLLSDSGFYLCAWSEGQITDTQYFGPGTRLTVL.